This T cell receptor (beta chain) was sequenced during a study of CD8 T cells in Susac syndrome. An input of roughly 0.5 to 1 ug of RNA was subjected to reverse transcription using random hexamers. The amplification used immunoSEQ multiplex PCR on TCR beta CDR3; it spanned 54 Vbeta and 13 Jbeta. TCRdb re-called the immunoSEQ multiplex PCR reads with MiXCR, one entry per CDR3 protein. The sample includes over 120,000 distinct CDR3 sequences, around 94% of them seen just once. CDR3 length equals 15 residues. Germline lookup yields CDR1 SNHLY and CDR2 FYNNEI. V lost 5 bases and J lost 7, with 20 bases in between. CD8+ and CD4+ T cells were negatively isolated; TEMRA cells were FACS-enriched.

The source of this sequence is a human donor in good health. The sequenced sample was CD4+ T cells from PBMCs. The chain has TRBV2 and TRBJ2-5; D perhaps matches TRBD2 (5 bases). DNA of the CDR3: TGTGCCAGCAGTACCCTCCTAGCTGCAAGTGGGACCCAGTACTTC. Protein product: CASSTLLAASGTQYF.